This T cell receptor (beta chain) is drawn from a study of blood T cell repertoires in COVID-19. On the study more broadly: Sources were T cells, B-cell-depleted T cells, or PBMCs; the material itself was cDNA or gDNA.

Profiling relied on immunoSEQ multiplex PCR, and the TCRdb table lists in-frame clones only, not all of them. The sample lists roughly 49,000 clones, less than 90% occurring once. Germline-derived CDR1 and CDR2 are MNHEY and SVGEGT. This CDR3 is 15 amino acids long. V dropped 5 bases and J dropped 5; count of bases not matched to a gene: 11. The clonotype was recovered from a human donor in a cohort sampled during active COVID-19. Source material: peripheral blood. The rearrangement links TRBV6-2 or TRBV6-3 to TRBJ1-2, with 7 bases that match TRBD1. The CDR3, as DNA: TGTGCCAGCAGTCCGTCCGGCAGGGGGAATTATGGCTACACCTTC. It codes for CASSPSGRGNYGYTF.